What follows is one T cell receptor beta chain and its context. The antigen remains unidentified. Samples came from healthy bone marrow donors. Researchers ran the PCR with 60 Vbeta and 13 Jbeta primers. Clones were read by immunoSEQ multiplex PCR, and TCRdb kept only the in-frame ones, dropping some. The profile shows 150,000 to 200,000 clones, about 80% of them singletons. The data are from a study of cytomegalovirus exposure and HLA in healthy donors. Whole-study context: A data release that came early held approximately 85 million unique TCRs from HLA-typed donors. The study's findings and limits: Overall, roughly 160 TCR beta chains were annotated as cytomegalovirus-associated. Accurate predictions that matched the HLA-A and HLA-B alleles of most subjects were reportedly made from TCR beta sequences.

Between the trimmed V and J ends, which lost 2 bases and 9 bases, there was a span of 14 bases. CDR3 length: 14 residues. The germline CDR1 and CDR2 sequences are MDHEN and SYDVKM. Sequencing used PBMCs. This receptor was identified in a man between 18 and 29 years old in good health and CMV-seropositive. The rearrangement uses TRBV28 and TRBJ1-5; D gene unclear. CDR3 DNA: TGTGCCAGCAGTTTAATGACGGGAGTGCGGCCCCAGCATTTT. Protein product: CASSLMTGVRPQHF.